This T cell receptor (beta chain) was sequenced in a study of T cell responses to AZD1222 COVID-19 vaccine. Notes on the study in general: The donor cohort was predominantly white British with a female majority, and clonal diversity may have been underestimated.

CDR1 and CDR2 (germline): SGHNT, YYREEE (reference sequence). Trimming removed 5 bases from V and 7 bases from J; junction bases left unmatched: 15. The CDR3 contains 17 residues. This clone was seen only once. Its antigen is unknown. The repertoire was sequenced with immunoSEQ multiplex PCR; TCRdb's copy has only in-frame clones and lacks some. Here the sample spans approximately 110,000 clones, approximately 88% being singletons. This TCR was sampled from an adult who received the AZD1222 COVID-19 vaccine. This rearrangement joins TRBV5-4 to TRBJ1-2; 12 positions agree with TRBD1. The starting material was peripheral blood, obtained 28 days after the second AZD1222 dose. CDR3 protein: CASSQNPGQGAWGGYTF. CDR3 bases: TGTGCCAGCAGTCAAAACCCGGGACAGGGGGCTTGGGGTGGCTACACCTTC.